This T cell receptor beta chain was sequenced for a study of blood T cell repertoires in COVID-19. Sequencing used immunoSEQ multiplex PCR; TCRdb keeps in-frame clones, though not all of them. The data contain about 100,000 clones, about 88% of them singletons. The CDR3 loop spans 15 amino acids. The junction had 6 bases not matched to a gene; V was cut back by 0 bases and J by 4 bases. CDR1 is LGHDT, CDR2 YNNKEL, per germline (reference sequence). This sequence originates from a man aged 60-69 years with acute or convalescent COVID-19. The chain recombines TRBV3-1 (or the pseudogene TRBV3-2) with TRBJ2-7, with TRBD2 matching over 7 bases. Sequences were obtained from peripheral blood. The CDR3 region is CASSQDPAGWYEQYF. The CDR3 region has the DNA TGTGCCAGCAGCCAAGACCCAGCGGGGTGGTACGAGCAGTACTTC.